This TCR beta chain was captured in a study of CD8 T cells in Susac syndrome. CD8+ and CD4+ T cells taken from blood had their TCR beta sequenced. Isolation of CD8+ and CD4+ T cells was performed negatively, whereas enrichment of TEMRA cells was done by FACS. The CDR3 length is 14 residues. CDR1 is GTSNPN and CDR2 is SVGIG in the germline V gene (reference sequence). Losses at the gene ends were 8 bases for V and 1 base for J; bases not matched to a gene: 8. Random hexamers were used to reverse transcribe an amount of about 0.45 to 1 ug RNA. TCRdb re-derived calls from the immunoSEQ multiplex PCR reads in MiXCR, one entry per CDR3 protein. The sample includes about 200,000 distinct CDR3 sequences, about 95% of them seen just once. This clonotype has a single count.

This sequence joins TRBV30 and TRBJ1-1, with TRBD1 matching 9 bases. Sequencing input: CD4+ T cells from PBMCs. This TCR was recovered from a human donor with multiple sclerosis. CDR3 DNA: TGTGCCCGAAGGGAACAGGGGGCGAACACTGAAGCTTTCTTT. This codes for CARREQGANTEAFF.